This paragraph reports one T cell receptor beta chain. The antigen is unknown. Other DNA variants within this sample encode the same CDR3. Unmatched junction bases numbered 2, after V lost 6 bases and J lost 2 bases. The CDR3 is 13 residues long. Germline CDR1 is MNHEY and CDR2 is SVGAGI. The repertoire was sequenced with immunoSEQ multiplex PCR; TCRdb's copy has only in-frame clones and lacks some. The sample has 130,000 to 150,000 clones, roughly 90% seen once. The data derive from a study of T cell responses to AZD1222 COVID-19 vaccine. Study observations and caveats: Unmutated variant regions are reportedly the target of nearly half of TCRs that are spike-specific. A mostly white British donor set with more females was recruited, and clonal diversity was possibly underestimated. Baseline serostatus was positive in only a handful of AZD1222 recipients.

The genes are TRBV6-5 and TRBJ1-2; 8 positions match TRBD1. The material sequenced was peripheral blood, taken 28 days after the second AZD1222 dose. This TCR derives from an adult who received the AZD1222 COVID-19 vaccine. The CDR3 region is CASSRDRNYGYTF. CDR3 DNA: TGTGCCAGCAGCAGGGACAGGAACTATGGCTACACCTTC.